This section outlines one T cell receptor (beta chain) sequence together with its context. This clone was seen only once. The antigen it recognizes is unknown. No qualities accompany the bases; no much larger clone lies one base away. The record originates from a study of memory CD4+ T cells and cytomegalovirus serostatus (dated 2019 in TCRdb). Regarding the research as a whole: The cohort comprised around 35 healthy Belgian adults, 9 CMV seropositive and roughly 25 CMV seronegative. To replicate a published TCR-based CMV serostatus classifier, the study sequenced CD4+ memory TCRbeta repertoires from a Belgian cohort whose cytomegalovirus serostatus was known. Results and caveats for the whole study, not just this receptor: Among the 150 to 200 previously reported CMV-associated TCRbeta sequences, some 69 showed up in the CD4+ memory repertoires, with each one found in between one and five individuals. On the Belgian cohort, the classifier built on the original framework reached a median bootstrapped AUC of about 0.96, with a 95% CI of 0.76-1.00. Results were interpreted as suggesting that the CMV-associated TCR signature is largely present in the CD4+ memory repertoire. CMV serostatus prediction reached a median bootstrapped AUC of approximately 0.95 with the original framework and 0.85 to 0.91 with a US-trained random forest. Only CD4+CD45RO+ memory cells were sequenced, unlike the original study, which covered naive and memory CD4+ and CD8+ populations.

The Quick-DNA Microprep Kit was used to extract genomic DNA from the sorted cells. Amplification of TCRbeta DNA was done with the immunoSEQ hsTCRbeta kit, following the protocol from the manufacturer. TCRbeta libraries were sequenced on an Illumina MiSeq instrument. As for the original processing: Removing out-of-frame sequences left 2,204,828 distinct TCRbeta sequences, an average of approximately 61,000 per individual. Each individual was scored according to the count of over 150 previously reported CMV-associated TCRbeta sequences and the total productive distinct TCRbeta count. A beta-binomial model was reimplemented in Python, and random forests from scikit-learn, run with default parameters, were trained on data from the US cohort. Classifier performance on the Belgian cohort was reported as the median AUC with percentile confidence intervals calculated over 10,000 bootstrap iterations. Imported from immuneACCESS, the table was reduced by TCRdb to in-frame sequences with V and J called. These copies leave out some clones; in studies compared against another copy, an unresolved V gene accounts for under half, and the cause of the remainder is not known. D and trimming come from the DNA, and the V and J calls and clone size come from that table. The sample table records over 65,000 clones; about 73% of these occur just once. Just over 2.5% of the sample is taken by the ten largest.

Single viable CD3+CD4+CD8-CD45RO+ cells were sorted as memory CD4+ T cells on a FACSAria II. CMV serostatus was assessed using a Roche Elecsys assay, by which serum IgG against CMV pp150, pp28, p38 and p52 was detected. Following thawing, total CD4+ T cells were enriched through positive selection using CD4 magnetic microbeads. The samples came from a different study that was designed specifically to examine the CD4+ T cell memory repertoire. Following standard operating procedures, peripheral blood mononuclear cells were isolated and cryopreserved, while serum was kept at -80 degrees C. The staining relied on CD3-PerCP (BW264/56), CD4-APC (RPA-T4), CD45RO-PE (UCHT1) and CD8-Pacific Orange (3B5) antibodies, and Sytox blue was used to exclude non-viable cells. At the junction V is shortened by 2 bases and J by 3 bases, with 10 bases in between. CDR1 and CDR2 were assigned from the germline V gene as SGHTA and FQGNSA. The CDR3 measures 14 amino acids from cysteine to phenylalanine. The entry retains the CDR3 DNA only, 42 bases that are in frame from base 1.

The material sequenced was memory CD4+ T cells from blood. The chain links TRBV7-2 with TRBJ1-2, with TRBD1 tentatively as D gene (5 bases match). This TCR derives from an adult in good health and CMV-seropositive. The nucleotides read TGTGCCAGCAGCTTAAGGGGTGGAGACTATGGCTACACCTTC. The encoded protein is CASSLRGGDYGYTF.